One and the same sample provided the 2 T cell receptor beta chains below, sequenced in a study of blood T cell repertoires in COVID-19. The protocol was immunoSEQ multiplex PCR, while the TCRdb copy is restricted to in-frame clones and leaves out a portion. The table lists approximately 390,000 clones, more than 75% of them singletons, with approximately 2.5% in the top ten. Source material: peripheral blood. All receptors derive from an older woman with COVID-19, enrolled during active disease.

V is TRBV28 and J is TRBJ1-1; D possibly corresponds to TRBD1 (6 bases). Germline assignment: CDR1 MDHEN and CDR2 SYDVKM. V shed 8 bases and J shed 4 bases, with 14 bases lying between them. This CDR3 spans 13 amino acids. CDR3 sequence: CASARGAFTEAFF. DNA for the CDR3: TGTGCCAGCGCCCGGGGGGCTTTCACTGAAGCTTTCTTT.

This chain connects TRBV5-8 to TRBJ2-3; D gene ambiguous. V shed 0 bases and J shed 0 bases, with 11 bases lying between them. This CDR3 contains 16 residues. The germline gives CDR1 SGHTS, CDR2 YDEGEE. CDR3 region: CASSLAGQFSTDTQYF. CDR3 bases: TGTGCCAGCAGCTTGGCCGGTCAATTTAGCACAGATACGCAGTATTTT. Based on the CDR3 plus reference TRBV5-8 and TRBJ2-3, the full variable domain is EAGVTQSPTHLIKTRGQQATLRCSPISGHTSVYWYQQALGLGLQFLLWYDEGEERNRGNFPPRFSGRQFPNYSSELNVNALELEDSALYLCASSLAGQFSTDTQYFGPGTRLTVL.